The sequence of this T cell receptor beta chain was determined in a study of cytomegalovirus exposure and HLA in healthy donors. Study-level information: A data release that came early held roughly 90 million unique TCRs from HLA-typed donors. Study-level findings and limits: Most TCR beta V segments were productive about 87% or about 30% of the time in an earlier analysis. V- and J-gene trimming of TCR beta was linked (in a later analysis) to a missense DCLRE1C variant.

It was with 60 Vbeta and 13 Jbeta primers that the PCR ran. The data were produced by immunoSEQ multiplex PCR, yet TCRdb's version contains in-frame clones alone and is incomplete. This sample has more than 50,000 clones; about 69% occur once, and the top ten carry under 45%. V lost 4 bases to trimming and J lost 1 base, with 14 bases between them. The germline V gene encodes CDR1 MNHEY and CDR2 SMNVEV (reference sequence). The CDR3 spans 16 residues. Comments on this clone: Antigen specificity is unknown.

This cohort consisted of healthy bone marrow donors. This TCR was recovered from a man aged 35 to 55 in good health and CMV-seropositive. The chain combines TRBV27 with TRBJ2-1, with D perhaps TRBD1 (6 bases). Source material: PBMCs. CDR3 sequence reads: CASSSPQGLSYNEQFF. CDR3 coding DNA: TGTGCCAGCAGTTCCCCCCAGGGGCTTTCCTACAATGAGCAGTTCTTC.